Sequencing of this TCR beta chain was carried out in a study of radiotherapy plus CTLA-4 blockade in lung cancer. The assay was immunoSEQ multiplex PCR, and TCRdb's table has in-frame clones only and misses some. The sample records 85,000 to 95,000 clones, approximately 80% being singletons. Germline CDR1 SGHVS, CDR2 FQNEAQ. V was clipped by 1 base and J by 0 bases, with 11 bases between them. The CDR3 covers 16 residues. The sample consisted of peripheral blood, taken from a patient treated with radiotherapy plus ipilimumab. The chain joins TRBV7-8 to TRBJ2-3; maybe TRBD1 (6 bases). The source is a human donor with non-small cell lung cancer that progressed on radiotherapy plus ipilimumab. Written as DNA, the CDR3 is TGTGCCAGCAGCTTAGTAGGACAGCCTAGCACAGATACGCAGTATTTT. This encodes CASSLVGQPSTDTQYF.